The 3 T cell receptor beta chains in this list originate from one sample, sequenced in a study of CD8 T cells in Susac syndrome. Random hexamers were used to reverse transcribe roughly 0.45 to 1 ug of RNA. TCRdb re-analysed the immunoSEQ multiplex PCR reads in MiXCR, keeping a single row per CDR3 protein. This sample has about 240,000 distinct CDR3 sequences; 90% to 96% occur once, and the top ten carry about 0.094%. The sequencing sample was made of CD4+ T cells from PBMCs. The source is a human donor with Susac syndrome.

V usage is TRBV7-2 and J usage is TRBJ2-3; D uncertain. V was trimmed by 6 bases and J by 14 bases, leaving 21 bases between them. The V gene's germline CDR1 is SGHTA and CDR2 FQGNSA. This CDR3 contains 13 residues. CDR3 protein: CASSRGKAGYPYF. The CDR3 nucleotides read TGTGCCAGCAGTCGTGGGAAGGCCGGCTACCCGTATTTT.

V usage is TRBV12-3 or TRBV12-4 and J usage is TRBJ2-1, with TRBD2 matching over 7 bases. This CDR3 comprises 13 residues. V lost 6 bases, J lost 7 bases, and 6 bases stayed unmatched. As DNA, the CDR3 is TGTGCCAGCAGGACGGGACTAATGAATGAGCAGTTCTTC. Translating it yields CASRTGLMNEQFF.

The CDR3 loop is CASSLVASGSGEQFF. Here the CDR3 DNA reads TGTGCCAGCAGCTTGGTCGCTAGCGGGAGTGGTGAGCAGTTCTTC. The chain combines TRBV5-4 with TRBJ2-1; TRBD2 agrees at 10 bases. The CDR3 covers 15 residues. The trim removed 0 bases at V and 9 bases at J, leaving 6 bases unmatched. Germline V gene lookup returns CDR1 SGHNT and CDR2 YYREEE (reference sequence).